The TCR beta chain described here comes from a study of T-cell memory formation after mild COVID-19. 5'RACE, which relied on constant-segment primers, yielded TCR alpha and TCR beta cDNA libraries carrying sample barcodes and UMIs. TCRdb called the 5' RACE reads again in MiXCR, with one record for every CDR3 protein. In the table there are around 80,000 distinct CDR3 sequences, about 13% of which are singletons. Germline lookup yields CDR1 ENHRY and CDR2 SYGVKD. The V gene lost 8 bases and the J gene lost 0 bases, with 14 bases spanning the gap. The CDR3 loop spans 14 amino acids. This clonotype was picked up a small number of times. Its antigen is undetermined. Study-level results: Some SARS-CoV-2-responding clones were already detected in memory before infection. Chiefly within CM and EM were the contracting CD4+ clones; CD8+ ones were within EMRA. The study found balanced CD4/CD8 in clones contracting day 15 to 85 and a CD4+ lean in later expanders.

The chain employs TRBV10-3 and TRBJ2-7; D possibly corresponds to TRBD1 (5 bases). The TCR comes from a man between 18 and 35 years old who had mild COVID-19 (a few samples of this study predate the infection). Cell type and time point are not known. The specimen was PBMCs or a T cell subset sorted from them (not recorded which). The CDR3 DNA reads as TGTGCCATCGGCGTGACAGACGGCTCCTACGAGCAGTACTTC. Translation: CAIGVTDGSYEQYF.